A selection of T cell receptor beta chains follows, all from one sample in a study of blood T cell repertoires in COVID-19. Clones were read by immunoSEQ multiplex PCR, and TCRdb kept only the in-frame ones, dropping some. The sample carries about 200,000 clones, about 88% recorded once. The sequenced sample was peripheral blood. The receptors were gathered from a man over 45 with COVID-19, enrolled during active disease. The CDR3 runs from the conserved cysteine through the conserved F or W. D genes are given only for firm matches. The size entry is marked missing in some rows and otherwise reads once, few, many or a size class.

d_call	clone_size	v_call	j_call	cdr3_aa	cdr3_nt
NA	NA	TRBV10-2	TRBJ1-1	CASILIPGTEAFF	TGCGCCAGCATCCTCATCCCGGGCACTGAAGCTTTCTTT
TRBD2	NA	TRBV7-8	TRBJ2-2	CASSSAGRDTGELFF	TGTGCCAGCAGCTCCGCAGGGAGGGACACCGGGGAGCTGTTTTTT
TRBD2	NA	TRBV4-2	TRBJ2-2	CASSQDPRGVASAGELFF	TGTGCCAGCAGCCAAGATCCCCGGGGGGTAGCATCGGCCGGGGAGCTGTTTTTT
NA	once	TRBV5-1	TRBJ2-3	CASSLIIAASTDTQYF	TGCGCCAGCAGCTTAATTATAGCGGCTAGCACAGATACGCAGTATTTT
TRBD2	NA	TRBV30	TRBJ2-1	CAWSVLVFSGLAGGNEQFF	TGTGCCTGGAGTGTGCTGGTATTCTCGGGACTAGCGGGGGGCAATGAGCAGTTCTTC
TRBD2	NA	TRBV27	TRBJ2-2	CASRSSGGAPTGELFF	TGTGCCAGCAGATCTAGCGGGGGGGCCCCTACCGGGGAGCTGTTTTTT
NA	NA	TRBV28	TRBJ2-7	CASEGGVSSYEQYF	TGTGCCAGCGAGGGGGGGGTCAGCTCCTACGAGCAGTACTTC
NA	NA	TRBV5-6	TRBJ1-2	CASSLDRAYGYTF	TGTGCCAGCAGCTTGGACAGGGCGTACGGCTACACCTTC
NA	NA	TRBV30	TRBJ2-2	CAWNPNYRGELFF	TGTGCCTGGAACCCCAACTACCGAGGGGAGCTGTTTTTT
NA	NA	TRBV3-1/TRBV3-2	TRBJ2-7	CASSQDWLGAGQEPYEQYF	TGTGCCAGCAGCCAAGATTGGCTGGGAGCGGGACAGGAACCCTACGAGCAGTACTTC
TRBD1	once	TRBV7-2	TRBJ2-3	CASSSPKGAGTDTQYF	TGTGCCAGCAGCTCCCCGAAGGGGGCGGGCACAGATACGCAGTATTTT
NA	few	TRBV13	TRBJ2-1	CASSRGSVQGGDNEQFF	TGTGCCAGCAGCCGAGGGAGCGTGCAGGGCGGGGACAATGAGCAGTTCTTC
TRBD1	medium-sized	TRBV28	TRBJ2-7	CASSPNGAGGLYEQYF	TGTGCCAGCAGTCCGAACGGGGCAGGGGGTCTCTACGAGCAGTACTTC
TRBD1	NA	TRBV3-1/TRBV3-2	TRBJ2-3	CASSQRGQTTDTQYF	TGTGCCAGCAGCCAGAGGGGACAGACCACAGATACGCAGTATTTT
NA	NA	TRBV18	TRBJ1-5	CASSPSQGPQHF	TGTGCCAGCTCACCAAGTCAGGGGCCCCAGCATTTT
NA	NA	TRBV20-1	TRBJ2-3	CSASPVDTQYF	TGCAGTGCTAGCCCTGTGGATACGCAGTATTTT
TRBD2	NA	TRBV5-1	TRBJ2-7	CASSRPESGGSEQYF	TGCGCCAGCAGCAGGCCAGAGTCGGGAGGTTCCGAGCAGTACTTC
NA	NA	TRBV7-2	TRBJ2-5	CASSPPGGRAAQYF	TGTGCCAGCAGCCCCCCCGGGGGAAGGGCGGCCCAGTACTTC
TRBD1	NA	TRBV2	TRBJ2-1	CASSVGQVSYNEQFF	TGTGCCAGCAGTGTTGGACAGGTATCCTACAATGAGCAGTTCTTC
TRBD1	NA	TRBV7-9	TRBJ1-1	CASSSGQGFMDTEAFF	TGTGCCAGCAGCTCCGGACAGGGTTTTATGGACACTGAAGCTTTCTTT
TRBD1	NA	TRBV29-1	TRBJ2-1	CSAGTGDEQFF	TGCAGCGCAGGGACAGGGGATGAGCAGTTCTTC
NA	NA	TRBV6-5	TRBJ1-2	CASSYSDNPMNYGYTF	TGTGCCAGCAGTTACTCAGACAATCCGATGAACTATGGCTACACCTTC
TRBD1	NA	TRBV27	TRBJ1-1	CASSFGTGGLAFF	TGTGCCAGCAGTTTTGGGACAGGGGGCCTAGCTTTCTTT
NA	NA	TRBV19	TRBJ1-2	CASTERPRTANYGYTF	TGTGCCAGTACCGAACGGCCACGGACAGCTAACTATGGCTACACCTTC
TRBD2	NA	TRBV7-3	TRBJ2-5	CASSPTASGGVETQYF	TGTGCCAGCAGCCCAACGGCTAGCGGGGGCGTAGAGACCCAGTACTTC
NA	NA	TRBV10-3	TRBJ2-5	CAISGDTQWETQYF	TGTGCCATCAGTGGGGACACCCAGTGGGAGACCCAGTACTTC
NA	NA	TRBV7-3	TRBJ2-3	CASSLTRTDPARADTQYF	TGTGCCAGCAGCTTAACTAGGACTGACCCGGCCCGCGCAGATACGCAGTATTTT
NA	NA	TRBV6-5	TRBJ2-7	CASSYLSDSLTYEQYF	TGTGCCAGCAGTTACTTATCGGACAGCCTGACCTACGAGCAGTACTTC
NA	NA	TRBV6-2/TRBV6-3	TRBJ1-5	CASSYVPGRNQPQHF	TGTGCCAGCAGTTACGTACCGGGAAGGAATCAGCCCCAGCATTTT
NA	NA	TRBV6-5	TRBJ1-5	CASSYSAGVLEPQHF	TGTGCCAGCAGTTACTCAGCAGGTGTTCTGGAGCCCCAGCATTTT
NA	NA	TRBV9	TRBJ2-1	CASSVSGEQFF	TGTGCCAGCAGCGTTAGCGGTGAGCAGTTCTTC
TRBD2	NA	TRBV14	TRBJ2-7	CASSIRPGLAGSYEQYF	TGTGCCAGCAGCATAAGACCGGGACTAGCGGGCTCCTACGAGCAGTACTTC
TRBD1	NA	TRBV15	TRBJ1-5	CATSNNRGQRQPQHF	TGTGCCACCAGCAATAACAGGGGGCAGAGACAGCCCCAGCATTTT
NA	NA	TRBV7-9	TRBJ2-3	CASSLEDFTDTQYF	TGTGCCAGCAGCTTAGAGGACTTCACAGATACGCAGTATTTT
NA	NA	TRBV4-1	TRBJ2-5	CASSQEIGRSGTQYF	TGCGCCAGCAGCCAAGAGATTGGCCGCTCAGGGACCCAGTACTTC
NA	NA	TRBV21-1	TRBJ2-5	CASSKVTVDRSAPRQYF	TGTGCCAGCAGCAAAGTAACCGTGGACAGGAGTGCCCCCCGCCAGTACTTC
NA	NA	TRBV6-5	TRBJ2-5	CASSYSAGKETQYF	TGTGCCAGCAGTTACTCGGCAGGGAAAGAGACCCAGTACTTC
TRBD1	NA	TRBV27	TRBJ2-2	CASSPPLQGGKGRELFF	TGTGCCAGCAGTCCACCCCTACAGGGGGGAAAAGGCCGGGAGCTGTTTTTT
TRBD1	NA	TRBV5-1	TRBJ1-2	CASSTGGKNYGYTF	TGCGCCAGCAGCACAGGGGGGAAAAACTATGGCTACACCTTC
NA	NA	TRBV6-5	TRBJ2-1	CASSYVLTGDEQFF	TGTGCCAGCAGTTATGTTCTTACGGGGGATGAGCAGTTCTTC
NA	NA	TRBV21-1	TRBJ2-7	CASPCMGVLARSYEQYF	TGTGCCAGCCCATGTATGGGTGTCCTAGCGAGATCCTACGAGCAGTACTTC
NA	NA	TRBV2	TRBJ1-4	CARKDSTGKLFF	TGTGCCAGAAAGGACTCGACCGGAAAACTGTTTTTT
TRBD1	few	TRBV6-5	TRBJ1-1	CASSTGQGYTEAFF	TGTGCCAGCAGTACGGGACAGGGCTATACTGAAGCTTTCTTT
NA	NA	TRBV29-1	TRBJ2-1	CSVELGGPVDEQFF	TGCAGCGTTGAATTGGGGGGGCCTGTCGATGAGCAGTTCTTC
TRBD2	NA	TRBV27	TRBJ2-5	CASRASGRPETQYF	TGTGCCAGCAGAGCTAGCGGGAGGCCTGAGACCCAGTACTTC
NA	NA	TRBV2	TRBJ2-3	CASNPGINTDTQYF	TGTGCCAGCAATCCAGGGATAAACACAGATACGCAGTATTTT
NA	NA	TRBV11-3	TRBJ2-6	CASSPTSGANVLTF	TGTGCCAGCAGCCCTACGTCTGGGGCCAACGTCCTGACTTTC
TRBD1	NA	TRBV28	TRBJ2-7	CASSPGTGGTYEQYF	TGTGCCAGCAGTCCGGGGACAGGGGGGACCTACGAGCAGTACTTC
TRBD1	NA	TRBV19	TRBJ1-5	CASSSPDRGPNQPQHF	TGTGCCAGTAGTTCACCAGACAGGGGGCCAAATCAGCCCCAGCATTTT
TRBD2	NA	TRBV6-2/TRBV6-3	TRBJ2-3	CASSYPTSGGLSSTTDTQYF	TGTGCCAGCAGTTACCCGACTAGCGGGGGGCTCAGCTCAACCACAGATACGCAGTATTTT
NA	NA	TRBV2	TRBJ1-6	CATVGPARKSYNSPLHF	TGTGCCACTGTGGGGCCTGCCCGAAAATCCTATAATTCACCCCTCCACTTT
TRBD1	NA	TRBV7-2	TRBJ1-3	CASSYGTGRGNTIYF	TGTGCCAGCAGCTACGGGACAGGCCGGGGAAACACCATATATTTT
NA	NA	TRBV4-1	TRBJ1-2	CASSHLFGYGYTF	TGCGCCAGCAGCCACCTCTTCGGCTATGGCTACACCTTC
TRBD1	NA	TRBV2	TRBJ1-2	CASSSWGQAVGGYTF	TGTGCCAGCAGCTCGTGGGGACAGGCCGTGGGGGGCTACACCTTC
TRBD1	NA	TRBV27	TRBJ2-7	CASSFQGAATGSSYEQYF	TGTGCCAGCAGTTTTCAGGGGGCGGCGACAGGAAGCTCCTACGAGCAGTACTTC
NA	NA	TRBV6-2/TRBV6-3	TRBJ2-7	CASSYSSRGAHEQYF	TGTGCCAGCAGTTACTCGAGTCGGGGGGCCCACGAGCAGTACTTC
NA	NA	TRBV19	TRBJ2-3	CASSRNPLPSTDTQYF	TGTGCCAGTAGCCGTAATCCACTCCCAAGCACAGATACGCAGTATTTT
TRBD2	NA	TRBV18	TRBJ2-4	CASSDGTSGRENIQYF	TGTGCCAGCTCAGACGGGACTAGCGGGAGGGAAAACATTCAGTACTTC